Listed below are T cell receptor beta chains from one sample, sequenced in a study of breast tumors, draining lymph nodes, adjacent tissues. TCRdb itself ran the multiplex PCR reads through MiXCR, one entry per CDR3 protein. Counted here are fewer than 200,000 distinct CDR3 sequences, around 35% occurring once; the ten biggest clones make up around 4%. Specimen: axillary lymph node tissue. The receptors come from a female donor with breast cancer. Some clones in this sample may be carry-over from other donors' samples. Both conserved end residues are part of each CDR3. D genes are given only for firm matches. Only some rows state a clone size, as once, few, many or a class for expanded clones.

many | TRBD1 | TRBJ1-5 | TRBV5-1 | TGCGCCAGCAGGGACAGGGCCGGCACAGATACGCAGCATTTT | CASRDRAGTDTQHF
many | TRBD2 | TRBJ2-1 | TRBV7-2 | TGTGCCAGCAGCTTAGCTGGTAGCGGGAGGGAGGAGTTCTTC | CASSLAGSGREEFF
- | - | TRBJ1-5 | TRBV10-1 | TGCGCCAGCAGTGAGTCCCTGGGGAATCAGCCCCAGCATTTT | CASSESLGNQPQHF
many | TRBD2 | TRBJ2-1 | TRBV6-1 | TGTGCCAGTTCGACTAGCGGGACAAATGAGCAGTTCTTC | CASSTSGTNEQFF
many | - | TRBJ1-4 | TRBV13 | TGTGCCAGCAGCAAAGGCTGGGGGAAAGTGGAGGAAAAACTGTTTTTT | CASSKGWGKVEEKLFF
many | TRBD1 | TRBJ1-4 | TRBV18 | TGTGCCAGCTCATCCCAGAGGGGGCGAGGGAATGAAAAACTGTTTTTT | CASSSQRGRGNEKLFF
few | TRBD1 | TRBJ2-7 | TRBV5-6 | TGTGCCAGCAACAAGGACAGGTCGTACGAGCAGTACTTC | CASNKDRSYEQYF
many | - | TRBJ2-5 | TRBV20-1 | TGCAGTGCTGGCCCGGTGGAGACCCAGTACTTC | CSAGPVETQYF
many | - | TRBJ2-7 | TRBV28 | TGTGCCAGCAGTTTCCAAGCGGACGAGCAGTACTTC | CASSFQADEQYF
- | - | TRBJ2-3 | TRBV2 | TGTGCCAGCAGTGGGGGGCTAGCGTGGGGGCCGAGCACAGGTACGCAGTATTTT | CASSGGLAWGPSTGTQYF
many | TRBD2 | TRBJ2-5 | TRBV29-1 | TGCGGCGTATCCGCGGGGGTTGAAAGGGCGGGGACCCAGTACTTC | CGVSAGVERAGTQYF
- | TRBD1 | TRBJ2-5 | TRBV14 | TGTGCCAGCAGTTACTCCGGGACAGGGGTGGTGGGGACCCAGTACTTC | CASSYSGTGVVGTQYF
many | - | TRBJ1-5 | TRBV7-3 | TGTGCCAGCAGTTTGGGACCGCGGAATCAGCCCCAGCATTTT | CASSLGPRNQPQHF
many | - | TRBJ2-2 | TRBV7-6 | TGTGCCAGCAGCTTCTTAGACACCGGGGAGCTGTTTTTT | CASSFLDTGELFF